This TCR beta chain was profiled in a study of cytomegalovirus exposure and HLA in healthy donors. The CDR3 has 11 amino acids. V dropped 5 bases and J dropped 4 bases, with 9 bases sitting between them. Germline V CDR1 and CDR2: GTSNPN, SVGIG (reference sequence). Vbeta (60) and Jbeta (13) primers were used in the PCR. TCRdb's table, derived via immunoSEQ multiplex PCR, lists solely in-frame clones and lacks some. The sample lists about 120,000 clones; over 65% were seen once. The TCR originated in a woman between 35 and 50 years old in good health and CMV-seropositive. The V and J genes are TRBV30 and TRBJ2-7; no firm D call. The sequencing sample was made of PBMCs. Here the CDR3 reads CAWALSYEQYF. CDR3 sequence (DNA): TGTGCCTGGGCCCTTAGTTACGAGCAGTACTTC.